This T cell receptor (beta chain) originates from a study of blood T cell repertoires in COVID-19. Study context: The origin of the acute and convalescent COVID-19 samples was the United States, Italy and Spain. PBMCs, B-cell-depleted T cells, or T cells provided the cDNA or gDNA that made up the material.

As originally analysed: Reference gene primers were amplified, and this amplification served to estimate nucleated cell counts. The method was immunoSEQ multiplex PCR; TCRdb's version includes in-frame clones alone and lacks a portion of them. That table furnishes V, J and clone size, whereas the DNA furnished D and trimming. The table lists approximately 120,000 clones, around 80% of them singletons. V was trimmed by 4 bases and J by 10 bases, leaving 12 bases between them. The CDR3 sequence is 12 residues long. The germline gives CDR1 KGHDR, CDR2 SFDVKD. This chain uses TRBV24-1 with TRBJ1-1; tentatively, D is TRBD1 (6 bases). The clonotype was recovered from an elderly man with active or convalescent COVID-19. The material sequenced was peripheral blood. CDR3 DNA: TGTGCCACCAGTGACCGGACGGACAGAGCTTTCTTT. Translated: CATSDRTDRAFF.